One sample yielded the 22 T cell receptor beta chains listed below, sequenced in a study of T cells in Graves' hyperthyroidism and ophthalmopathy. Amplification of TCR beta CDR3 regions was performed using RNA transcripts as template. When the TCR CDR3 underwent first-round RT-PCR, the HTBI primer set was used. Via MiXCR, TCRdb re-called the multiplex PCR reads, giving one row per CDR3 protein. The sample shows some 560,000 distinct CDR3 sequences, about 15% of them seen only once. The sequencing sample was made of blood. The origin of the receptors is a woman aged 30 to 39 with Graves' hyperthyroidism.

This clonotype was detected many times. The V call is TRBV30, the J call TRBJ1-2; D is uncertain. The CDR3 length is 15 residues. With 2 bases removed from V and 5 bases from J, the gap between germline ends came to 18 bases. CDR1 and CDR2 (germline): GTSNPN, SVGIG (reference sequence). Here the CDR3 reads CAWSTMVSLSYGYTF. CDR3 nucleotide sequence: TGTGCCTGGAGTACCATGGTCTCCCTCTCTTATGGCTACACCTTC.

This clonotype appeared a few times. The J gene is TRBJ2-1, the V gene TRBV3-1; the D gene is possibly TRBD2 (6 bases). V dropped 2 bases and J dropped 1 base, with 12 bases sitting between them. This CDR3 comprises 16 residues. Germline CDR1 reads LGHDT; CDR2 reads YNNKEL (reference sequence). This chain's CDR3 is CASSQFAGPSYNEQFF. In DNA, the CDR3 is TGTGCCAGCAGCCAATTCGCGGGACCGTCCTACAATGAGCAGTTCTTC.

In this sample, this clonotype turned up many times. This chain links TRBV11-2 with TRBJ2-1; D remains ambiguous. The germline V gene encodes CDR1 SGHAT and CDR2 FQNNGV. Trimming removed 1 base from V and 7 bases from J, with 8 bases in between. The CDR3 sequence is 13 residues long. CDR3 sequence (DNA): TGTGCCAGCAGCTTAGTCCGCGGTAATGAGCAGTTCTTC. It codes for CASSLVRGNEQFF.

A few counts support this clonotype. The V gene is TRBV12-5, the J gene TRBJ1-5, with D maybe TRBD1 (5 bases). CDR1 and CDR2 (germline): LGHNT, FRNRAP. The CDR3 spans 13 residues. Trimming shortened V by 6 bases and J by 6 bases, and 12 bases separated the two germline ends. Here the CDR3 DNA reads TGTGCTAGTGGAGGGTCGGGGGGTCAGCCCCAGCATTTT. Residues: CASGGSGGQPQHF. Complete variable domain (other parts from reference TRBV12-5 and TRBJ1-5): DARVTQTPRHKVTEMGQEVTMRCQPILGHNTVFWYRQTMMQGLELLAYFRNRAPLDDSGMPKDRFSAEMPDATLATLKIQPSEPRDSAVYFCASGGSGGQPQHFGDGTRLSIL.

This clonotype was found a few times. The chain combines TRBV30 with TRBJ2-1; TRBD2 might be the D (5 bases). Trimming removed 2 bases from V and 8 bases from J, with 19 bases in between. CDR1 and CDR2 (germline): GTSNPN, SVGIG (reference sequence). The CDR3 loop spans 15 amino acids. CDR3 region: CAWSHGGSRVYEQFF. In DNA form, the CDR3 reads TGTGCCTGGAGTCATGGTGGGAGTCGGGTATATGAGCAGTTCTTC.

This chain connects TRBV20-1 to TRBJ2-2, with 11 bases identical to TRBD2. This CDR3 is built from 15 residues. The ends lost 1 base at V and 5 bases at J; junction bases unmatched: 3. CDR1 and CDR2 from the germline V gene are DFQATT and SNEGSKA (reference sequence). DNA of the CDR3: TGCAGTGCTAGAGGGACTAGCGGGCTGACCGGGGAGCTGTTTTTT. Its protein product is CSARGTSGLTGELFF.

The V call is TRBV19, the J call TRBJ1-1; TRBD1 matches 7 bases. CDR3 length equals 14 residues. J gave up 0 bases and V 7 bases, and 5 bases lay outside the gene matches. Looked up from germline, CDR1 is LNHDA and CDR2 is SQIVND (reference sequence). The CDR3 bases are TGTGCCAGTACCCCCGGGACAGTGAACACTGAAGCTTTCTTT. As protein: CASTPGTVNTEAFF.

The table lists this clonotype with many counts. The chain carries TRBV11-2 and TRBJ2-2, with a weak D call TRBD1 (5 bases). CDR1 is SGHAT, CDR2 FQNNGV, per germline. This CDR3 is built from 15 residues. Trimming took off 11 bases at V and 3 bases at J, with 19 bases between the two ends. DNA of the CDR3: TGTGCCTTGGGGCTAGGGCTTCCGGACACCGGGGAGCTGTTTTTT. This encodes CALGLGLPDTGELFF.

This clonotype was picked up many times. The chain is built from TRBV7-9 and TRBJ2-1; 13 bases align to TRBD2. The CDR3 sequence is 16 residues long. From germline, CDR1 is SEHNR and CDR2 FQNEAQ (reference sequence). With V trimmed by 3 bases and J by 7 bases, 6 bases remained unmatched. The CDR3 protein is CASSFGGTSGKNEQFF. CDR3 DNA sequence: TGTGCCAGCAGCTTCGGTGGGACTAGCGGGAAGAATGAGCAGTTCTTC.

In its sample, this clonotype was seen many times. The rearrangement joins TRBV12-3 or TRBV12-4 to TRBJ1-5, with a weak D call TRBD1 (5 bases). The CDR3 loop spans 16 amino acids. V dropped 3 bases and J dropped 2 bases, with 14 bases sitting between them. The CDR3 loop reads CASSLGPLTRNQPQHF. CDR3 coding DNA: TGTGCCAGCAGTTTGGGGCCCTTAACTCGCAATCAGCCCCAGCATTTT.

A few counts support this clonotype. The rearrangement joins TRBV24-1 to TRBJ1-4; D gene uncertain. The CDR3 length is 17 residues. The germline V and J ends were trimmed by 5 bases and 3 bases, with 18 bases remaining between them. The germline CDR1 and CDR2 sequences are KGHDR and SFDVKD. DNA for the CDR3: TGTGCCACCAGTGCCTACCAAGGAGTGAACGCTAATGAAAAACTGTTTTTT. Translating gives CATSAYQGVNANEKLFF.

A few counts support this clonotype. CDR3 in amino acids: CASSFSTSGIYNEQFF. Here the CDR3 DNA reads TGTGCCAGCAGTTTCTCTACTAGCGGGATTTACAATGAGCAGTTCTTC. The V gene is TRBV12-3 or TRBV12-4, the J gene TRBJ2-1; 10 positions agree with TRBD2. The CDR3 loop spans 16 amino acids. After removal of 3 bases from V and 4 bases from J, the junction contained 6 bases not matched to a gene.

The chain is built from TRBV4-3 and TRBJ1-6; 11 nucleotides match TRBD1. This CDR3 has 15 amino acids. V was pared by 4 bases and J by 10 bases, with 6 bases of the junction left unmatched. Germline assignment: CDR1 LGHNA and CDR2 YSLEER. CDR3: CASSPSDRGRSPLHF. The CDR3 DNA reads as TGCGCCAGCAGCCCATCGGACAGGGGGCGATCACCCCTCCACTTT.

This clonotype appeared many times. V usage is TRBV20-1 and J usage is TRBJ1-1; D unresolved. Trimming took 5 bases from V and 11 from J, leaving 18 bases between them. Germline V gene lookup returns CDR1 DFQATT and CDR2 SNEGSKA (reference sequence). This CDR3 has 12 amino acids. Here the CDR3 DNA reads TGCAGTGCTGTCTCGTGGGGTATCACGGCTTTCTTT. This sequence encodes CSAVSWGITAFF.

In its sample, this clonotype was seen a few times. V is TRBV29-1 and J is TRBJ1-5; D uncertain. The CDR3 sequence is 13 residues long. The V gene's germline CDR1 is SQVTM and CDR2 ANQGSEA. Trimming took off 4 bases at V and 0 bases at J, with 7 bases between the two ends. CDR3 region: CSVARDSNQPQHF. The CDR3 DNA is TGCAGCGTTGCCAGAGATAGCAATCAGCCCCAGCATTTT.

There are many counts of this clonotype. Written as DNA, the CDR3 is TGTGCCAGCATCTCTAGTTTGACAGGGTTTGGAAACACCATATATTTT. The encoded protein is CASISSLTGFGNTIYF. The rearrangement links TRBV28 to TRBJ1-3; 7 bases are shared with TRBD1. The CDR3 length is 16 residues. Germline CDR1 MDHEN, CDR2 SYDVKM. The trim removed 7 bases at V and 3 bases at J, leaving 12 bases unmatched.

This clonotype appeared many times. J is TRBJ2-1 and V is TRBV9, with unresolved D. The CDR3 has 13 amino acids. Germline V gene sequence: CDR1 SGDLS, CDR2 YYNGEE. V was pared by 2 bases and J by 5 bases, with 8 bases between. The CDR3 region has the DNA TGTGCCAGCAGCGTGCGGCCAGACAATGAGCAGTTCTTC. Translated: CASSVRPDNEQFF. Based on the CDR3 plus reference TRBV9 and TRBJ2-1, the full variable domain is DSGVTQTPKHLITATGQRVTLRCSPRSGDLSVYWYQQSLDQGLQFLIQYYNGEERAKGNILERFSAQQFPDLHSELNLSSLELGDSALYFCASSVRPDNEQFFGPGTRLTVL.

This clonotype was detected ten times or more. The chain uses TRBV20-1 and TRBJ1-1; D remains unclear. CDR1 DFQATT and CDR2 SNEGSKA come from the germline V gene (reference sequence). V was cut by 6 bases and J by 0 bases, with 11 bases left in between. This CDR3 is built from 13 residues. In nucleotides, the CDR3 is TGCAGTGCCCCCGGGGAAATGAACACTGAAGCTTTCTTT. This codes for CSAPGEMNTEAFF.

This clonotype has more than one count but fewer than ten. V is TRBV10-2 and J is TRBJ2-1, with D possibly being TRBD2 (6 bases). Trimming cost V 2 bases and J 1 base, with 9 bases left between them. Germline V CDR1 and CDR2: WSHSY, SAAADI. This CDR3 is built from 15 residues. CDR3 residues: CASSEGGNSYNEQFF. The CDR3 DNA reads as TGCGCCAGCAGTGAGGGCGGGAATTCCTACAATGAGCAGTTCTTC.

The sample holds many counts of this clonotype. The rearrangement joins TRBV20-1 to TRBJ2-7; D perhaps matches TRBD2 (5 bases). Between the trimmed V and J ends, which lost 0 bases and 6 bases, there was a span of 15 bases. Germline assignment: CDR1 DFQATT and CDR2 SNEGSKA (reference sequence). The CDR3 is 14 residues long. This CDR3 reads CSARDVTTHGEQYF. The DNA of the CDR3 is TGCAGTGCTAGAGATGTGACTACCCATGGCGAGCAGTACTTC.

This clonotype was seen at least ten times. The chain recombines TRBV2 with TRBJ2-3; 13 bases are shared with TRBD2. J gave up 4 bases and V 5 bases, and 3 bases lay outside the gene matches. This CDR3 has 15 amino acids. CDR1 and CDR2 (germline): SNHLY, FYNNEI. The CDR3 protein is CASSWTSGSADTQYF. As DNA, the CDR3 is TGTGCCAGCAGTTGGACTAGCGGGAGTGCAGATACGCAGTATTTT. The full variable domain, rest sourced from reference TRBV2 and TRBJ2-3, is EPEVTQTPSHQVTQMGQEVILRCVPISNHLYFYWYRQILGQKVEFLVSFYNNEISEKSEIFDDQFSVERPDGSNFTLKIRSTKLEDSAMYFCASSWTSGSADTQYFGPGTRLTVL.

The chain carries TRBV6-9 and TRBJ2-6, with 7 bases fitting TRBD1. CDR1 and CDR2 (germline): MNHGY, SVAAGI. V lost 3 bases and J lost 3; bases outside the gene matches: 14. This CDR3 is 19 amino acids long. CDR3 DNA: TGTGCCAGCAGTTACCTCTCCCCAGGGGGAAGAGTTGGGGCCAACGTCCTGACTTTC. It translates to CASSYLSPGGRVGANVLTF.